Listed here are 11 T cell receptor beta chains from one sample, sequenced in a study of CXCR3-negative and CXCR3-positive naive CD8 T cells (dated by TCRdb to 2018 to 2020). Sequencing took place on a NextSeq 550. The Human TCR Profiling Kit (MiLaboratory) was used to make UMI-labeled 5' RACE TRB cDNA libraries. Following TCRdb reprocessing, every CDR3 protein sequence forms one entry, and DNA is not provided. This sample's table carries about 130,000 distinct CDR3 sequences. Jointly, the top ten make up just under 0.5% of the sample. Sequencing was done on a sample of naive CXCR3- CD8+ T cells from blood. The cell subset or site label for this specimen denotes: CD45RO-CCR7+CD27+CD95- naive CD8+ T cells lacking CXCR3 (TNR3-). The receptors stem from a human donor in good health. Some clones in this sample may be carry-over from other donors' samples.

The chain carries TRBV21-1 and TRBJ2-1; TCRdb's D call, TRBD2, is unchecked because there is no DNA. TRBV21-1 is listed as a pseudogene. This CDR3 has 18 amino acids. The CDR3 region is CASSKFMPSTFSYNEQFF.

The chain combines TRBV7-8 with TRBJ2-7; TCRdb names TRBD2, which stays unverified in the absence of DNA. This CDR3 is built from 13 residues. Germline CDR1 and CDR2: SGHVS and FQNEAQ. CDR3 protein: CASSPPEVYEQYF.

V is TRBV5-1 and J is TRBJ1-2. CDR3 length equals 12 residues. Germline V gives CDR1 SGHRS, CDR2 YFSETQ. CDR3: CASSLEGYGYTF.

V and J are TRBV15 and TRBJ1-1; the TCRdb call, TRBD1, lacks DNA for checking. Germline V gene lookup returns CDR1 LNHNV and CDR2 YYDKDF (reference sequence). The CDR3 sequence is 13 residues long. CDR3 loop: CATSWTGGTEAFF.

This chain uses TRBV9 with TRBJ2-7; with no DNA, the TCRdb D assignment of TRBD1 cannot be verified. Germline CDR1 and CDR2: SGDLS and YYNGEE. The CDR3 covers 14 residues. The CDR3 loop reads CASSGLTVPYEQYF. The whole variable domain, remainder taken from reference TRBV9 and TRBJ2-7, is DSGVTQTPKHLITATGQRVTLRCSPRSGDLSVYWYQQSLDQGLQFLIQYYNGEERAKGNILERFSAQQFPDLHSELNLSSLELGDSALYFCASSGLTVPYEQYFGPGTRLTVT.

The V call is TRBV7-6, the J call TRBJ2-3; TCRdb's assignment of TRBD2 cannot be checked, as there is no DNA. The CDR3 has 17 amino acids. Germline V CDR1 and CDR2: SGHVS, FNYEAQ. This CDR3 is CASSLLEGRTYPDTQYF.

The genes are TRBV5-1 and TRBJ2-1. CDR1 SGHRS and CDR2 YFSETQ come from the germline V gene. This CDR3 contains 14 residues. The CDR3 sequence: CASSLSTDNNEQFF.

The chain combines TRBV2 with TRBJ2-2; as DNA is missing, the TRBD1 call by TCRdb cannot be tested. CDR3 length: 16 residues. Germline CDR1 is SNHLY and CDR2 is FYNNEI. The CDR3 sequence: CAILPGQGMNTGELFF.

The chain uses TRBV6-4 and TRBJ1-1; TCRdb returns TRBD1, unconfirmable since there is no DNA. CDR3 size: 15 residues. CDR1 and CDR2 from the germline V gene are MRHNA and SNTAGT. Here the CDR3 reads CASSEAFGGYTEAFF.

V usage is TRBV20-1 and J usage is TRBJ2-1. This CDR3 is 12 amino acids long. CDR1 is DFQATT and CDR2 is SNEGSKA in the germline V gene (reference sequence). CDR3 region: CSAFAVDIEQFF.

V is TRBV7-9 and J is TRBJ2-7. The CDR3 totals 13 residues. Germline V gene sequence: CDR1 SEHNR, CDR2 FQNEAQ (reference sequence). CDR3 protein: CASSSLEEREQYF.